The clone carrying this T cell receptor beta chain showed up just a few times. No antigen is known for it. TCRdb processed the RT-PCR reads anew with MiXCR; each CDR3 protein has one entry. This repertoire shows approximately 730,000 distinct CDR3 sequences, approximately 14% found once; its top ten account for less than 7%. The junction had 5 bases not matched to a gene; V was cut back by 2 bases and J by 0 bases. This CDR3 is built from 18 residues. Looked up from germline, CDR1 is DFQATT and CDR2 is SNEGSKA (reference sequence). This specimen comes from a study of response to subunit inactivated influenza vaccine. Study-level points and caveats: The study's authors posited that every seasonal influenza vaccination enlists few new T cells.

The chain employs TRBV20-1 and TRBJ2-1; 15 nucleotides align to TRBD2. Source: PBMCs from blood, taken 14 to 15 days before vaccination. The sequence was collected from a man aged 50 to 59 who received an inactivated influenza vaccine. The DNA for the CDR3 is TGCAGTGCTAGACCAGGACTAGCGGGAGGGTCCTCCTACAATGAGCAGTTCTTC. Its translation: CSARPGLAGGSSYNEQFF.